This T cell receptor (beta chain) was retrieved from a study of cytomegalovirus exposure and HLA in healthy donors. About the study: Early released data had about 80 million unique TCRs, all coming from HLA-typed donors.

The PCR was carried out with 60 Vbeta primers and 13 Jbeta primers. Some clones are missing from TCRdb's copy, which holds only in-frame ones; the method was immunoSEQ multiplex PCR. The sample lists 150,000 to 200,000 clones, under 70% occurring once. The CDR3 has 14 residues. The V and J ends lost 5 bases and 17 bases respectively, with 22 bases between them. Germline V gene lookup returns CDR1 MDHEN and CDR2 SYDVKM. The receptor was derived from a man between 25 and 39 years old in good health and CMV-seropositive. This chain joins TRBV28 and TRBJ1-6; D gene ambiguous. The sample comprised PBMCs. In DNA form, the CDR3 reads TGTGCCAGCAGTCACGGGTCAGACCCGCCTTCAATCCACTTT. Translation: CASSHGSDPPSIHF.